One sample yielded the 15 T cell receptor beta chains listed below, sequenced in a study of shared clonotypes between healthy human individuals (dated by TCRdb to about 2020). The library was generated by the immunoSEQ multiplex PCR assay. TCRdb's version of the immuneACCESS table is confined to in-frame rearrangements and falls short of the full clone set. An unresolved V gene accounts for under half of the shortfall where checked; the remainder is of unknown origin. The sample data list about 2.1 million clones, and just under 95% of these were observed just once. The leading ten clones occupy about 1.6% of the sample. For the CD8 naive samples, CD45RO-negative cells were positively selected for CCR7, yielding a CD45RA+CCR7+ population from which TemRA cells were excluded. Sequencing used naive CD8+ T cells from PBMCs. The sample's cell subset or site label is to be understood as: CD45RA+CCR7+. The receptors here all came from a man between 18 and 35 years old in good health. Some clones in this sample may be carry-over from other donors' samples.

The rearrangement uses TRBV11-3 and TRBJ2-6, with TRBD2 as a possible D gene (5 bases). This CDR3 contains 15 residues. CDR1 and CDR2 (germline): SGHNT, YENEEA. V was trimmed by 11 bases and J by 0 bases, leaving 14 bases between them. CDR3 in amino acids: CAGVDDYSGANVLTF. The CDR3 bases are TGTGCCGGGGTAGATGACTACTCTGGGGCCAACGTCCTGACTTTC.

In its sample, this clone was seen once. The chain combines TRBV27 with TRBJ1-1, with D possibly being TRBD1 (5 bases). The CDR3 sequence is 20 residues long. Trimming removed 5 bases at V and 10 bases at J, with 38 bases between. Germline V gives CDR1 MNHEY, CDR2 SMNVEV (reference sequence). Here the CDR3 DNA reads TGTGCCAGCAGTACACTTTCATCTCCAGGGTTTTTTCCGCCGCATCGTGGAGCTTTCTTT. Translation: CASSTLSSPGFFPPHRGAFF.

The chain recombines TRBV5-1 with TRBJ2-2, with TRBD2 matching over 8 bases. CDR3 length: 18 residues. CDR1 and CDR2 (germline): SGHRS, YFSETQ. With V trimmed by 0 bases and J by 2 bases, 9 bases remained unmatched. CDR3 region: CASSLAGRSGSNTGELFF. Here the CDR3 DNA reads TGCGCCAGCAGCTTGGCTGGCAGAAGCGGGAGTAACACCGGGGAGCTGTTTTTT.

The CDR3 protein is CASSSDSVAGYTGELFF. CDR3 nucleotides: TGTGCCAGCAGTTCCGACTCGGTAGCGGGGTACACCGGGGAGCTGTTTTTT. The chain uses TRBV27 and TRBJ2-2; 8 bases are a match to TRBD2. The CDR3 is 17 residues long. Germline V gene data show CDR1 as MNHEY and CDR2 as SMNVEV (reference sequence). With V trimmed by 4 bases and J by 3 bases, 10 bases remained unmatched.

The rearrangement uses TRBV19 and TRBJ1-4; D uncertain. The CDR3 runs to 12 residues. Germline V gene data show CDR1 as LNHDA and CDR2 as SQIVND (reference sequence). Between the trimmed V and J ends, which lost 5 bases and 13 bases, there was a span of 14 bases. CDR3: CASSAVVEGLFF. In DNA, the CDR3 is TGTGCCAGTAGTGCAGTCGTTGAGGGACTGTTTTTT.

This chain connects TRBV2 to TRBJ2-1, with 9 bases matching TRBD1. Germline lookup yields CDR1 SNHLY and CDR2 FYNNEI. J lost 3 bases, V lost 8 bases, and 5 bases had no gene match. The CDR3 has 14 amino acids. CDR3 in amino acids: CASLGTGHYNEQFF. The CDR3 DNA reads TGTGCCAGCCTCGGGACAGGGCACTACAATGAGCAGTTCTTC.

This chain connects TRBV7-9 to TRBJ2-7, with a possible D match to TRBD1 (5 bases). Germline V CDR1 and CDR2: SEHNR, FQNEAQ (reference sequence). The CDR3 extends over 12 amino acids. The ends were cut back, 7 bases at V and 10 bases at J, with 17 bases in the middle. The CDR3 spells CASMGPEIEQYF. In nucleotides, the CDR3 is TGTGCCAGCATGGGGCCGGAGATTGAACAGTACTTC.

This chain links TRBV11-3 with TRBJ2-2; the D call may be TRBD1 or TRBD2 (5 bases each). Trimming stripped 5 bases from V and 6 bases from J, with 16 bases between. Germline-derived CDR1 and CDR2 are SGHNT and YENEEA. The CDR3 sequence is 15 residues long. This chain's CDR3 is CASSGRPPGPGELFF. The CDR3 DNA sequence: TGTGCCAGCAGCGGCCGGCCCCCGGGGCCCGGGGAGCTGTTTTTT.

The DNA of the CDR3 is TGCGCCAGCAGCCAAACCCCGACAGGCCGGGGATCCTACGAGCAGTACTTC. As protein: CASSQTPTGRGSYEQYF. The V and J genes are TRBV5-1 and TRBJ2-7, with D tentatively TRBD1 (6 bases). The CDR3 is 17 residues long. Germline assignment: CDR1 SGHRS and CDR2 YFSETQ. Trimming cost V 4 bases and J 1 base, with 21 bases left between them.

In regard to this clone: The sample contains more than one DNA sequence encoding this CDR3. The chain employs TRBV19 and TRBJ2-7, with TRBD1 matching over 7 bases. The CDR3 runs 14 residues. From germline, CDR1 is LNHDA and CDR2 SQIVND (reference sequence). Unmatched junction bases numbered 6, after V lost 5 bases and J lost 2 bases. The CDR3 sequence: CASSSRQGPYEQYF. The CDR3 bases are TGTGCCAGTAGTTCACGACAGGGTCCCTACGAGCAGTACTTC.

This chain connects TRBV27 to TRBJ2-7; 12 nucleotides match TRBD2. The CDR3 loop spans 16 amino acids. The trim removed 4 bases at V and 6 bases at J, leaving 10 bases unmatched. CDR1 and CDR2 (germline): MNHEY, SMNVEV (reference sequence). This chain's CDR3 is CASSSYRLAGAVEQYF. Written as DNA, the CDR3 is TGTGCCAGCAGTTCCTATCGACTAGCGGGAGCGGTCGAGCAGTACTTC.

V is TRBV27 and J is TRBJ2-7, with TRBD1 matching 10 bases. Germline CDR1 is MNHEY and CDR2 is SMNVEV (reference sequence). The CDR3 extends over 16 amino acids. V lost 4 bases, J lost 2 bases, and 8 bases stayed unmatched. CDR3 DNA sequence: TGTGCCAGCAGTTCAATCCGGACAGGGGGAACCTACGAGCAGTACTTC. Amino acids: CASSSIRTGGTYEQYF.

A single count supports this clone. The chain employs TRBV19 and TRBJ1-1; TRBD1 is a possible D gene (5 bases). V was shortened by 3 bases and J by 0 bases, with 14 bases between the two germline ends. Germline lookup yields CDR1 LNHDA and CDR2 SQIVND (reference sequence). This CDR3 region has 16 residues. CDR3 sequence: CASSIRVGRMNTEAFF. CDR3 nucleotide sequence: TGTGCCAGTAGTATTAGGGTGGGACGGATGAACACTGAAGCTTTCTTT. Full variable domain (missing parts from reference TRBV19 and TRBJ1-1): DGGITQSPKYLFRKEGQNVTLSCEQNLNHDAMYWYRQDPGQGLRLIYYSQIVNDFQKGDIAEGYSVSREKKESFPLTVTSAQKNPTAFYLCASSIRVGRMNTEAFFGQGTRLTVV.

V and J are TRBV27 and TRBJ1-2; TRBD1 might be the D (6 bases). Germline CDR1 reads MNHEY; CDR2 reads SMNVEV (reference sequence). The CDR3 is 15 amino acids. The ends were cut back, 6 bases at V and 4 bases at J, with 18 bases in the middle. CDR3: CASSSGGGLRYGYTF. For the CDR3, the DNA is TGTGCCAGCAGCTCTGGGGGGGGGCTTCGCTATGGCTACACCTTC.

The CDR3 DNA reads as TGTGCCAGCAGCGCGGGCGTGACAGGGGAGACCACCGGGGAGCTGTTTTTT. Protein: CASSAGVTGETTGELFF. This chain links TRBV7-9 with TRBJ2-2; 8 nucleotides match TRBD1. The CDR3 contains 17 residues. The V gene end was trimmed by 5 bases and the J gene end by 4 bases; junction bases not matched to a gene: 12. Germline assignment: CDR1 SEHNR and CDR2 FQNEAQ (reference sequence).